This T cell receptor (beta chain) was identified in a study of blood T cell repertoires in COVID-19. Overall study: Acute and convalescent COVID-19 specimens originated in the United States, Italy and Spain. Sample material is recorded as cDNA or gDNA derived from T cells, B-cell-depleted T cells, or PBMCs.

Per germline, CDR1 LNHDA and CDR2 SQIVND (reference sequence). V was clipped by 5 bases and J by 1 base; unmatched bases: 6. The CDR3 runs 16 residues. Per the study methods: Nucleated cell number was recorded as an estimate derived from reference gene primer amplification. Sequencing used immunoSEQ multiplex PCR; TCRdb keeps in-frame clones, though not all of them. The DNA gave D and trimming, while V, J and clone size come from that table. The repertoire has 250,000 to 300,000 clones, roughly 89% of them found once; the top ten carry around 4.6%. V and J are TRBV19 and TRBJ2-7; TRBD2 aligns across 12 bases. The sequence came from a middle-aged woman who had recovered from COVID-19. The specimen sequenced was peripheral blood. CDR3 DNA sequence: TGTGCCAGTAGTTCCGGGGGGACTAGCGGGTCCTACGAGCAGTACTTC. The encoded protein is CASSSGGTSGSYEQYF.